A selection of T cell receptor beta chains follows, all from one sample in a study of cytomegalovirus exposure and HLA in healthy donors. Assay: immunoSEQ multiplex PCR; the TCRdb copy retains only in-frame clones and omits some. The sample contains 130,000 or so clones, 8.5% to 10% of which appear only once. The sequenced material came from PBMCs. These receptors all stem from a man in his forties in good health and CMV-seronegative. CDR3s include the opening cysteine and the closing phenylalanine or tryptophan. D genes are given only for firm matches. Clone size is not always given. Where it is, it says once, few, many or a class for expanded clones.

d_call clone_size j_call v_call cdr3_aa cdr3_nt
NA few TRBJ2-5 TRBV29-1 CSVARQGETQYF TGCAGCGTAGCCCGGCAGGGGGAGACCCAGTACTTC
TRBD1 few TRBJ2-3 TRBV30 CAWSVQGLRADTQYF TGTGCCTGGAGTGTACAGGGGCTGAGGGCAGATACGCAGTATTTT
TRBD1 few TRBJ1-6 TRBV13 CASSSGQSEGALHF TGTGCCAGCAGCTCGGGACAGTCGGAAGGGGCCCTCCACTTT
NA few TRBJ2-1 TRBV10-3 CASGLVKGGEQFF TGTGCCAGCGGACTAGTTAAGGGGGGTGAGCAGTTCTTC
TRBD1 NA TRBJ2-2 TRBV12-5 CASGEQGAENTGELFF TGTGCTAGTGGCGAACAGGGGGCAGAGAACACCGGGGAGCTGTTTTTT
TRBD1 few TRBJ1-6 TRBV19 CASSETGESSPLHF TGTGCCAGTAGTGAGACAGGGGAGTCGTCACCCCTCCACTTT
NA few TRBJ2-1 TRBV11-3 CASSLSGSEGNEQFF TGTGCCAGCAGCCTCTCGGGGTCGGAGGGCAATGAGCAGTTCTTC
NA NA TRBJ1-1 TRBV28 CASRYREYTEAFF TGTGCCAGCAGATACAGGGAGTACACTGAAGCTTTCTTT
NA NA TRBJ1-2 TRBV29-1 CSVTVEGGGYTF TGCAGCGTTACGGTGGAGGGCGGAGGCTACACCTTC
NA few TRBJ2-7 TRBV5-6 CASSLGAEDEQYF TGTGCCAGCAGCTTGGGAGCGGAGGACGAGCAGTACTTC
NA few TRBJ2-7 TRBV6-5 CASTQGRGVWSEQYF TGTGCCAGCACCCAAGGCAGGGGAGTATGGTCCGAGCAGTACTTC
TRBD1 NA TRBJ2-5 TRBV5-1 CASSLAGTGGRETQYF TGCGCCAGCAGCTTGGCCGGGACAGGGGGAAGAGAGACCCAGTACTTC
NA few TRBJ2-7 TRBV7-9 CASSQARWGSSYEQYF TGTGCCAGCAGCCAGGCCAGGTGGGGCAGCTCCTACGAGCAGTACTTC
NA few TRBJ1-3 TRBV9 CASSQAPGTGNTIYF TGTGCCAGCAGCCAGGCGCCGGGGACTGGAAACACCATATATTTT
NA NA TRBJ2-7 TRBV7-9 CATSGVASDEQYF TGTGCCACCTCGGGAGTAGCTAGCGACGAGCAGTACTTC
TRBD1 few TRBJ2-7 TRBV7-6 CASSLAMPGQGAGEQYF TGTGCCAGCAGCTTAGCCATGCCGGGACAGGGGGCGGGCGAGCAGTACTTC
TRBD1 few TRBJ1-5 TRBV29-1 CSARQGGNQPQHF TGCAGCGCCCGACAGGGAGGCAATCAGCCCCAGCATTTT
NA few TRBJ2-5 TRBV30 CAWTRGSRETQYF TGTGCCTGGACCAGGGGTTCGCGAGAGACCCAGTACTTC
TRBD2 once TRBJ2-3 TRBV13 CASSSGSGSMSTDTQYF TGTGCCAGCAGCTCGGGTAGCGGGAGCATGAGCACAGATACGCAGTATTTT
NA few TRBJ2-2 TRBV30 CAWDRLNTGELFF TGTGCCTGGGACAGGCTGAACACCGGGGAGCTGTTTTTT
TRBD1 NA TRBJ1-2 TRBV10-1 CASSESTGNGYTF TGCGCCAGCAGTGAGTCGACAGGGAATGGCTACACCTTC
TRBD1 few TRBJ1-2 TRBV6-6 CASSLDRGHGYTF TGTGCCAGCAGCCTTGACAGGGGACATGGCTACACCTTC
TRBD1 NA TRBJ1-3 TRBV6-6 CASSYAGQGSGNTIYF TGTGCCAGCAGTTACGCGGGACAGGGATCAGGAAACACCATATATTTT
TRBD1 few TRBJ1-5 TRBV19 CASSTTGGFNQPQHF TGTGCCAGTAGTACAACAGGGGGATTCAATCAGCCCCAGCATTTT
NA few TRBJ2-3 TRBV7-9 CASSPRGGSTDTQYF TGTGCCAGCAGCCCTAGGGGCGGAAGCACAGATACGCAGTATTTT
TRBD1 once TRBJ2-3 TRBV10-3 CAISPGQGVSDTQYF TGTGCCATCAGTCCGGGACAGGGGGTGTCAGATACGCAGTATTTT
NA NA TRBJ1-4 TRBV18 CASSPQGSGEKLFF TGTGCCAGCTCACCACAGGGCTCGGGGGAAAAACTGTTTTTT
TRBD1 few TRBJ2-6 TRBV7-3 CASSLPADRAGANVLTF TGTGCCAGCAGCTTACCCGCGGACAGGGCTGGGGCCAACGTCCTGACTTTC
NA NA TRBJ2-1 TRBV29-1 CSVLTGSSYNEQFF TGCAGCGTCCTGACTGGGAGCTCCTACAATGAGCAGTTCTTC
TRBD1 NA TRBJ1-2 TRBV9 CASSAGGGYGYTF TGTGCCAGCAGTGCAGGGGGCGGCTATGGCTACACCTTC
TRBD1 NA TRBJ1-5 TRBV6-5 CASSPTGGDQPQHF TGTGCCAGCAGTCCGACAGGGGGCGATCAGCCCCAGCATTTT
NA few TRBJ1-5 TRBV6-4 CASSGYSSNQPQHF TGTGCCAGCAGTGGGTACAGTAGCAATCAGCCCCAGCATTTT
TRBD1 NA TRBJ1-2 TRBV5-5 CASSTGTGIYGYTF TGTGCCAGCAGTACCGGGACAGGAATCTATGGCTACACCTTC
TRBD2 NA TRBJ2-7 TRBV7-9 CASATGGAGPYEQYF TGTGCCAGCGCCACGGGGGGAGCGGGGCCCTACGAGCAGTACTTC
TRBD2 few TRBJ2-3 TRBV2 CASRGGEGDTQYF TGTGCCAGCAGGGGTGGGGAGGGGGATACGCAGTATTTT
NA few TRBJ1-5 TRBV30 CAWSGQGNQPQHF TGTGCCTGGAGTGGACAGGGCAATCAGCCCCAGCATTTT
TRBD1 few TRBJ1-4 TRBV4-3 CASSQDPQGGEKLFF TGCGCCAGCAGCCAAGATCCACAGGGGGGAGAAAAACTGTTTTTT
NA NA TRBJ1-5 TRBV5-6 CASSSGDQPQHF TGTGCCAGCAGCTCCGGGGATCAGCCCCAGCATTTT
NA NA TRBJ1-2 TRBV11-2 CASSLTGSNGYTF TGTGCCAGCAGCTTAACAGGGAGTAATGGCTACACCTTC
NA few TRBJ1-1 TRBV6-5 CASSSRGRSGTEAFF TGTGCCAGCAGTTCGCGGGGGCGAAGCGGCACTGAAGCTTTCTTT
NA NA TRBJ2-3 TRBV5-5 CASSLGAITDTQYF TGTGCCAGCAGCTTGGGGGCAATCACAGATACGCAGTATTTT
NA few TRBJ2-7 TRBV7-9 CASSLAGGTHEQYF TGTGCCAGCAGCTTAGCGGGGGGTACCCACGAGCAGTACTTC
NA few TRBJ1-5 TRBV6-1 CASNPRGGNQPQHF TGTGCCAGCAACCCCCGTGGGGGGAATCAGCCCCAGCATTTT
NA many TRBJ1-5 TRBV4-1 CASSQGKLNQPQHF TGCGCCAGCAGCCAAGGAAAACTTAATCAGCCCCAGCATTTT
TRBD2 NA TRBJ2-5 TRBV6-5 CASRLAGGPETQYF TGTGCCAGCCGGTTAGCGGGGGGGCCGGAGACCCAGTACTTC